These T cell receptor beta chains were read from a single sample in a study of shared T cell receptors in the human thymus. Clones were read by immunoSEQ multiplex PCR, and TCRdb kept only the in-frame ones, dropping some. The table has 550,000 to 800,000 clones, 70% to 90% seen once; the top ten hold around 0.0099%. These data were also reused for a study on human thymus T cells.

Sequencing input: thymocytes. The receptors shown here come from a girl under three years old with a congenital heart defect. Both conserved end residues are part of each CDR3. Each record gives: J gene, clone size, V gene, CDR3 protein. Clone size is given for some rows only: seen once, a few or many times, or a class if the clone is expanded.

j_call: TRBJ1-2
clone_size: -
v_call: TRBV14
cdr3_aa: CASKPGGVNYGYTF

j_call: TRBJ2-5
clone_size: -
v_call: TRBV4-2
cdr3_aa: CASSQNKGGGKPQETQYF

j_call: TRBJ2-3
clone_size: -
v_call: TRBV5-1
cdr3_aa: CASSLRGRWPTDTQYF

j_call: TRBJ1-2
clone_size: -
v_call: TRBV2
cdr3_aa: CASSRDRGEGYTF

j_call: TRBJ2-3
clone_size: -
v_call: TRBV27
cdr3_aa: CASRQTSESTDTQYF

j_call: TRBJ1-2
clone_size: few
v_call: TRBV6-5
cdr3_aa: CASSYGTGVVRYGYTF

j_call: TRBJ1-2
clone_size: once
v_call: TRBV5-1
cdr3_aa: CASYPTGDNYGYTF

j_call: TRBJ2-2
clone_size: -
v_call: TRBV19
cdr3_aa: CASRIRDTYYFSNTGELFF

j_call: TRBJ2-4
clone_size: -
v_call: TRBV4-1
cdr3_aa: CASSPFAGAGNIQYF

j_call: TRBJ1-3
clone_size: -
v_call: TRBV7-6
cdr3_aa: CASSTGHGSGNTIYF

j_call: TRBJ1-6
clone_size: -
v_call: TRBV27
cdr3_aa: CASSRTASNSPLHF

j_call: TRBJ1-6
clone_size: -
v_call: TRBV15
cdr3_aa: CATSRKRQRSSYNSPLHF

j_call: TRBJ2-6
clone_size: -
v_call: TRBV19
cdr3_aa: CASSVSSGANVLTF

j_call: TRBJ1-2
clone_size: -
v_call: TRBV5-1
cdr3_aa: CASSVGQVGDGYTF

j_call: TRBJ1-2
clone_size: -
v_call: TRBV10-3
cdr3_aa: CAISALRKWEDGYTF

j_call: TRBJ1-1
clone_size: -
v_call: TRBV7-2
cdr3_aa: CASSPRTGNTEAFF

j_call: TRBJ2-6
clone_size: -
v_call: TRBV4-1
cdr3_aa: CASSPPGRRGSGANVLTF

j_call: TRBJ2-7
clone_size: -
v_call: TRBV2
cdr3_aa: CASSERVQGNYEQYF

j_call: TRBJ1-2
clone_size: -
v_call: TRBV12-5
cdr3_aa: CASGRRDRVYGYTF

j_call: TRBJ2-2
clone_size: -
v_call: TRBV13
cdr3_aa: CASCSAGAGTRRELFF

j_call: TRBJ1-1
clone_size: -
v_call: TRBV5-5
cdr3_aa: CASRWTSRGTEAFF

j_call: TRBJ1-2
clone_size: -
v_call: TRBV4-1
cdr3_aa: CASSQGQGGNGYTF

j_call: TRBJ2-7
clone_size: once
v_call: TRBV5-1
cdr3_aa: CASSLASGASYEQYF

j_call: TRBJ1-6
clone_size: -
v_call: TRBV28
cdr3_aa: CASSLPAANNSPLHF

j_call: TRBJ2-7
clone_size: -
v_call: TRBV15
cdr3_aa: CATSRDQRQGVDEQYF

j_call: TRBJ2-3
clone_size: -
v_call: TRBV5-1
cdr3_aa: CASTRIQGQDTDTQYF